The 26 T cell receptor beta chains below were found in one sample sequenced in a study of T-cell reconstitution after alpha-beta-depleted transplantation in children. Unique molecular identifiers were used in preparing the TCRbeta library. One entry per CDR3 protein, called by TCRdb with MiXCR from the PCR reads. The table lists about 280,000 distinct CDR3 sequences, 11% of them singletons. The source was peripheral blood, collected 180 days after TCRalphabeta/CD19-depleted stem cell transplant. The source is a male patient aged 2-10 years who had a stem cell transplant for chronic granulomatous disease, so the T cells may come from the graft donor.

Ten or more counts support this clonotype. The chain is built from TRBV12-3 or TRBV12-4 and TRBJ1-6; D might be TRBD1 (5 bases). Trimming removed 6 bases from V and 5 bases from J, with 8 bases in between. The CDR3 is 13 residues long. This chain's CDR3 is CASSRGNNSPLHF. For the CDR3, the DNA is TGTGCCAGCAGCCGGGGCAATAATTCACCCCTCCACTTT.

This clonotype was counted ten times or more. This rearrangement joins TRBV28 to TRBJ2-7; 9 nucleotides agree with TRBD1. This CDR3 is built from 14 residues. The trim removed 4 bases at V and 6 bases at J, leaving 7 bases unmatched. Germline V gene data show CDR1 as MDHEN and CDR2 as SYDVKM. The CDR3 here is CASSSGTGLFEQYF. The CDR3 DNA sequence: TGTGCCAGCAGTTCCGGGACAGGGTTGTTCGAGCAGTACTTC.

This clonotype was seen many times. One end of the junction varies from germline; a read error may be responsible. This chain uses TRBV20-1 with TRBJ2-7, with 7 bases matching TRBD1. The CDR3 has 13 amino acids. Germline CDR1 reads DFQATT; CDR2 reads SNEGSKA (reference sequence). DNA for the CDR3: TGCAGTGCTAGAGTGACAGGGACAGAAGTGACCCACTTC. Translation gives CSARVTGTEVTHF.

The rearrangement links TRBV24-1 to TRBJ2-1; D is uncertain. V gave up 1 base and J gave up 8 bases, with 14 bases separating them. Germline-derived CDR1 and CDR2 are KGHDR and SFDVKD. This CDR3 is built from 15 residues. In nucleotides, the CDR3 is TGTGCCACCAGTGATTTCCCGCTTCTAGGCGATGAGCAGTTCTTC. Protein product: CATSDFPLLGDEQFF.

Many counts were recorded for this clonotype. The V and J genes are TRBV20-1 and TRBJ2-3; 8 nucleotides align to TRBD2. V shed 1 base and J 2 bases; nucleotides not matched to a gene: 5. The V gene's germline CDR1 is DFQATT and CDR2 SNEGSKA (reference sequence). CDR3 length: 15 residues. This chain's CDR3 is CSARAGLENTDTQYF. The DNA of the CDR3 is TGCAGTGCTAGAGCGGGACTAGAGAACACAGATACGCAGTATTTT.

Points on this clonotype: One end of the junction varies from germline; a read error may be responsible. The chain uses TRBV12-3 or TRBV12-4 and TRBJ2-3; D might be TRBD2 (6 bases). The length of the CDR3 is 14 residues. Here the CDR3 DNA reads TGTGCCAGAAGTTTAGCGGTAGGAACAGATACGCAGTATTTT. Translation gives CARSLAVGTDTQYF.

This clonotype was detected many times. The DNA for the CDR3 is TGTGCCAGCAGCCCCCATCAGAGGGGGTACGAGCAGTACTTC. It codes for CASSPHQRGYEQYF. V usage is TRBV12-3 or TRBV12-4 and J usage is TRBJ2-7; TRBD1 is a possible D gene (6 bases). Deletions cut 6 bases from V and 4 bases from J, with 16 bases between. The length of the CDR3 is 14 residues.

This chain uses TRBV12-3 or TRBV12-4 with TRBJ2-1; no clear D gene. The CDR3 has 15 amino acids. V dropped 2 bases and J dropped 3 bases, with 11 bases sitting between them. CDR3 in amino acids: CASSLQATIYNEQFF. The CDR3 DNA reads TGTGCCAGCAGTTTACAGGCCACCATCTACAATGAGCAGTTCTTC.

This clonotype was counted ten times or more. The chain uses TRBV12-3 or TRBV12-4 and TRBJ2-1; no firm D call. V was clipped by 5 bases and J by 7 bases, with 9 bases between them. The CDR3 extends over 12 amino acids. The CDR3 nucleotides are TGTGCCAGCAGTCCATCGAGGAATGAGCAGTTCTTC. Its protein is CASSPSRNEQFF.

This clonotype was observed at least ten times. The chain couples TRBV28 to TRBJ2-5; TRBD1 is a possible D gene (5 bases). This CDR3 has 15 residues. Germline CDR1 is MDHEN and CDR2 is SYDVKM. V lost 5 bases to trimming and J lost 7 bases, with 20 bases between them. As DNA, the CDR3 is TGTGCCAGCAGTACCCCGTTCTCCAGGGAAGGGACCCAGTACTTC. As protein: CASSTPFSREGTQYF.

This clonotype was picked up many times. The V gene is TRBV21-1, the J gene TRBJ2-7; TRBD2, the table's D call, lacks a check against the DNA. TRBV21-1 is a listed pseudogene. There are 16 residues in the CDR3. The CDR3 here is CASSKEEGGPLYEQYF. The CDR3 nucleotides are TGTGCCAGCAGCAAAGAGGAAGGGGGCCCTCTTTACGAGCAGTACTTC.

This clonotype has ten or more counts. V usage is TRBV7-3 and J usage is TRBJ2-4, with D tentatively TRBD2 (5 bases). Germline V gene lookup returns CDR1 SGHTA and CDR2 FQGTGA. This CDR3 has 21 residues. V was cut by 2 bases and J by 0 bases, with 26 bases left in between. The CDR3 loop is CASSLRPHSSYGVVAKNIQYF. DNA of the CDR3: TGTGCCAGCAGCTTACGTCCGCACAGTTCGTACGGGGTAGTAGCCAAAAACATTCAGTACTTC.

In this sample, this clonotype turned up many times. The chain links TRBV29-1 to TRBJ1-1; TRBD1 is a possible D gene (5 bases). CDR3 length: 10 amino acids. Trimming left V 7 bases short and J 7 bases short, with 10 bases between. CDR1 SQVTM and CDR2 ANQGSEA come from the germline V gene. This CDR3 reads CSAGGIEAFF. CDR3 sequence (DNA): TGCAGCGCCGGGGGGATTGAAGCTTTCTTT. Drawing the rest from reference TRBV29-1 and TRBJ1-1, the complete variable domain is SAVISQKPSRDICQRGTSLTIQCQVDSQVTMMFWYRQQPGQSLTLIATANQGSEATYESGFVIDKFPISRPNLTFSTLTVSNMSPEDSSIYLCSAGGIEAFFGQGTRLTVV.

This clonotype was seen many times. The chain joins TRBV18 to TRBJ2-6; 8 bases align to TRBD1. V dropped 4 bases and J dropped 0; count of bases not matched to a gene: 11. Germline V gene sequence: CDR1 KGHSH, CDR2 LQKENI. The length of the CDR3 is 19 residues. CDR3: CASSRRQGTQSSGANVLTF. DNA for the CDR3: TGTGCCAGCTCACGACGACAGGGGACCCAGAGCTCTGGGGCCAACGTCCTGACTTTC.

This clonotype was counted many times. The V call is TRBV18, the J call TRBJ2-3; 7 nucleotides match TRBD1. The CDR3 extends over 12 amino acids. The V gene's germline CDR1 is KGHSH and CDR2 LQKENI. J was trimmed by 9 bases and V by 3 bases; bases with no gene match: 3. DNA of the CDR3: TGTGCCAGCTCACCGACAGGGAACACGCAGTATTTT. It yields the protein CASSPTGNTQYF.

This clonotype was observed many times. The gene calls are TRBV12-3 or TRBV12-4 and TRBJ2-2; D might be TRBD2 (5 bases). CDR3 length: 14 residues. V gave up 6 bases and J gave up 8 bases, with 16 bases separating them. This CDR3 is CASRLFLAGGELFF. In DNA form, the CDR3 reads TGTGCCAGCAGATTATTTCTAGCTGGTGGGGAGCTGTTTTTT.

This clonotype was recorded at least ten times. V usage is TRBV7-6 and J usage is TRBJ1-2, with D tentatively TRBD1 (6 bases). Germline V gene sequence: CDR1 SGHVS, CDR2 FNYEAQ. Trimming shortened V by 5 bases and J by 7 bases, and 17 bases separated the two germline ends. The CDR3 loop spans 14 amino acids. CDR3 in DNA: TGTGCCAGCAGCAGAGAGCAGGGGACCTCTGGCTACACCTTC. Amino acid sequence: CASSREQGTSGYTF.

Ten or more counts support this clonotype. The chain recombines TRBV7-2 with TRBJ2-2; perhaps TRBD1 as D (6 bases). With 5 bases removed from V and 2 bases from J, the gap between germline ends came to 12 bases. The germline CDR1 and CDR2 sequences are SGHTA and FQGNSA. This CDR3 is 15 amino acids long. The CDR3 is CASSRRDINTGELFF. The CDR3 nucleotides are TGTGCCAGCAGCCGCCGGGACATAAACACCGGGGAGCTGTTTTTT.

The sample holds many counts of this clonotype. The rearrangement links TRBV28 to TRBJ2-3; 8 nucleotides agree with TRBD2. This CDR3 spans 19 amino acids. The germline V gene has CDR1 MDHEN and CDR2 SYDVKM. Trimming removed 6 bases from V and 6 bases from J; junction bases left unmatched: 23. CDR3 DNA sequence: TGTGCCAGCAGCCTATCCGGCGGGGGGCCCCCGGGAGGCGTCGATACGCAGTATTTT. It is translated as CASSLSGGGPPGGVDTQYF.

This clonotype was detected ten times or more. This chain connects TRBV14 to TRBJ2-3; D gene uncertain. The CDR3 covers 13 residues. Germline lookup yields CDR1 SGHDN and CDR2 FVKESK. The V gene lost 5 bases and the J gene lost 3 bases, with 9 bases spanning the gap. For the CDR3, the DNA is TGTGCCAGCAGCTACATCATGACAGATACGCAGTATTTT. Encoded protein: CASSYIMTDTQYF.

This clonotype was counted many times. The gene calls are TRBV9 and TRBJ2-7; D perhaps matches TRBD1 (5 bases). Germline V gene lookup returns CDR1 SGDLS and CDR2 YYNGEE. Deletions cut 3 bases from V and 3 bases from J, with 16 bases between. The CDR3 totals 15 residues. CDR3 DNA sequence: TGTGCCAGCAGCGCAGGGCCACCCGGGCGCTACGAGCAGTACTTC. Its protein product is CASSAGPPGRYEQYF.

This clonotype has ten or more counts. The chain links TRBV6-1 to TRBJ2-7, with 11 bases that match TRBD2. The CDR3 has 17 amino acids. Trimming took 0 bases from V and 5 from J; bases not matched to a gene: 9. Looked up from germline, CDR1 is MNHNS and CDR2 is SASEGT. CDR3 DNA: TGTGCCAGCAGTGAAGCGGGGATAGCGGGAGGGGAGGACGAGCAGTACTTC. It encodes CASSEAGIAGGEDEQYF.

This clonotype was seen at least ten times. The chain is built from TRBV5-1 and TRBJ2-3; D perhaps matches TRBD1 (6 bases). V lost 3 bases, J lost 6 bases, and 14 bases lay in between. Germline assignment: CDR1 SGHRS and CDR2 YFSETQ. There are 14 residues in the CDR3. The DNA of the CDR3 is TGCGCCAGCAGCTCCGGGACACCCGAGGATACGCAGTATTTT. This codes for CASSSGTPEDTQYF.

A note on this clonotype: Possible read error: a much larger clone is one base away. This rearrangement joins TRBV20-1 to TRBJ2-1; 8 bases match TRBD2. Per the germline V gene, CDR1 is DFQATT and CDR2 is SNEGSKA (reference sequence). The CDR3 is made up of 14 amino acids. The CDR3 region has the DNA TGCAGTACTAGATTGGCGGGGGGCCGGAATGAGCAGTTCTTC. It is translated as CSTRLAGGRNEQFF.

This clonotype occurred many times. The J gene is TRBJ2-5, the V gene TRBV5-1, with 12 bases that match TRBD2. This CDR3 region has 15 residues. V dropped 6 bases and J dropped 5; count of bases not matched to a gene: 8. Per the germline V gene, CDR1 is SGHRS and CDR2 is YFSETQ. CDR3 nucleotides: TGCGCCAGCACCACCACTAGCGGGAGGCTTGAGACCCAGTACTTC. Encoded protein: CASTTTSGRLETQYF.

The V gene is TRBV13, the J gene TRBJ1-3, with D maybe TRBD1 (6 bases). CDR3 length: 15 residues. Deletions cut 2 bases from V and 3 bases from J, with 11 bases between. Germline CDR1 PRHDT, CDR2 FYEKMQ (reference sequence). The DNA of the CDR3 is TGTGCCAGCAGCTTACTTCAGGGGCATGGAAACACCATATATTTT. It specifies CASSLLQGHGNTIYF.